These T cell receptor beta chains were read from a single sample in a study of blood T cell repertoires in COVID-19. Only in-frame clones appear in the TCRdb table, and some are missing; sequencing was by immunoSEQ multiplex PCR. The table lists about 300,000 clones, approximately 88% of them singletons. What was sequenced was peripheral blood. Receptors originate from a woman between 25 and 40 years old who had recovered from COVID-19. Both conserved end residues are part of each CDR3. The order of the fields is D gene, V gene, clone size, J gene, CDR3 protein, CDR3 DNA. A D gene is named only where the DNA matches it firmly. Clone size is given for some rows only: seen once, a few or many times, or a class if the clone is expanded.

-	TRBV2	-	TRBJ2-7	CASSERGYEQYF	TGTGCCAGCAGTGAGCGGGGCTACGAGCAGTACTTC
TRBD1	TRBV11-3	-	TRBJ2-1	CASSLKPGTGSYNEQFF	TGTGCCAGCAGCTTAAAGCCGGGGACAGGCTCCTACAATGAGCAGTTCTTC
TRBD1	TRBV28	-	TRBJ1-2	CASSRNRDRGNGYTF	TGTGCCAGCAGCAGAAACCGGGACAGGGGTAATGGCTACACCTTC
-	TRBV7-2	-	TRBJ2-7	CASSLGLWPNYEQYF	TGTGCCAGCAGCTTAGGTTTATGGCCGAACTACGAGCAGTACTTC
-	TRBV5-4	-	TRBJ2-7	CASSGEQSEQYF	TGTGCCAGCAGCGGAGAGCAGTCCGAGCAGTACTTC
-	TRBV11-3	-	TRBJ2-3	CASSIRSSVSDTQYF	TGTGCCAGCAGCATAAGGAGTAGCGTCTCAGATACGCAGTATTTT
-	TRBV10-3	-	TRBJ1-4	CAISESAGAEKLFF	TGTGCCATCAGTGAGTCGGCAGGTGCCGAAAAACTGTTTTTT
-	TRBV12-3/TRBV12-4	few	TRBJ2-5	CASSPGPAGTQYF	TGTGCCAGCAGCCCGGGTCCTGCCGGGACCCAGTACTTC
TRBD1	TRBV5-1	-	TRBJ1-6	CASSLRQGDSPLHF	TGCGCCAGCAGCTTGAGACAGGGGGATTCACCCCTCCACTTT
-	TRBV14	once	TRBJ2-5	CASSQMRDEETQYF	TGTGCCAGCAGCCAAATGCGGGACGAGGAGACCCAGTACTTC
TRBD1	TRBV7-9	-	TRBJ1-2	CASSLGGQGYGYTF	TGTGCCAGCAGCTTAGGGGGACAGGGTTATGGCTACACCTTC
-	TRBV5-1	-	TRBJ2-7	CASSLADSSYEQYF	TGCGCCAGCAGCTTGGCGGACAGCTCCTACGAGCAGTACTTC
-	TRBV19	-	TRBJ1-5	CASSGGLWGQPQHF	TGTGCCAGTAGTGGGGGACTTTGGGGTCAGCCCCAGCATTTT
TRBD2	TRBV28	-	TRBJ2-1	CASSFGGVDEQFF	TGTGCCAGCAGTTTTGGGGGGGTCGATGAGCAGTTCTTC
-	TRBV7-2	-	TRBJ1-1	CASSPHYGANTEAFF	TGTGCCAGCAGCCCCCATTATGGGGCAAACACTGAAGCTTTCTTT
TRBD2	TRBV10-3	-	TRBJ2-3	CAIKLTSGGRDTQYF	TGTGCCATCAAATTGACTAGCGGGGGAAGGGATACGCAGTATTTT
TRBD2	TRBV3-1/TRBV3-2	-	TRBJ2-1	CASSQSGGATYNEQFF	TGTGCCAGCAGCCAGAGCGGGGGGGCCACCTACAATGAGCAGTTCTTC
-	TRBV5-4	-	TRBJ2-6	CASSLSGSGANVLTF	TGTGCCAGCAGCTTATCGGGGTCTGGGGCCAACGTCCTGACTTTC
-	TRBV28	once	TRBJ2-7	CASRGYSYEQYF	TGTGCCAGTCGGGGGTACTCCTACGAGCAGTACTTC
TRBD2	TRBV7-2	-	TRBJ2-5	CASSPYGAGGVETQYF	TGTGCCAGCAGCCCGTATGGAGCGGGGGGCGTAGAGACCCAGTACTTC
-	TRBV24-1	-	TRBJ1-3	CATSDPTGNTIYF	TGTGCCACCAGTGATCCAACTGGAAACACCATATATTTT
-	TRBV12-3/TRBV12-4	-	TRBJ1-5	CASSLIGQQPQHF	TGTGCCAGCAGTTTAATCGGACAGCAGCCCCAGCATTTT
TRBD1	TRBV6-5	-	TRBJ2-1	CASSYADRANEQFF	TGTGCCAGCAGTTACGCCGACAGGGCAAATGAGCAGTTCTTC
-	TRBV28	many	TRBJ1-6	CASSLPRGGLSSYNSPLHF	TGTGCCAGCAGTCTTCCTCGGGGAGGGCTAAGCTCCTATAATTCACCCCTCCACTTT
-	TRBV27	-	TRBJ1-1	CASSVRGTEAFF	TGTGCCAGCAGCGTAAGGGGGACTGAAGCTTTCTTT
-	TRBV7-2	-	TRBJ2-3	CASSLDRKDTQYF	TGTGCCAGCAGCTTGGACAGAAAAGATACGCAGTATTTT
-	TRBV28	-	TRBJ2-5	CASSLVQAVRETQYF	TGTGCCAGCAGTTTAGTACAGGCCGTGCGAGAGACCCAGTACTTC
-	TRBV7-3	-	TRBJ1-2	CASSAAPGTRNHGYTF	TGTGCCAGCAGCGCCGCGCCCGGGACAAGGAACCATGGCTACACCTTC
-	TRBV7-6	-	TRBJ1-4	CASSLVLGQATNEKLFF	TGTGCCAGCAGCTTAGTATTGGGACAAGCAACTAATGAAAAACTGTTTTTT
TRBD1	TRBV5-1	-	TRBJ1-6	CASSPWTGENSPLHF	TGCGCCAGCAGCCCCTGGACAGGCGAGAATTCACCCCTCCACTTT
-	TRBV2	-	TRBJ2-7	CASTLDSEQYF	TGTGCCAGCACTCTAGACAGCGAGCAGTACTTC
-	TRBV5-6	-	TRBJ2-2	CASSLGVTGELFF	TGTGCCAGCAGCTTAGGGGTAACCGGGGAGCTGTTTTTT
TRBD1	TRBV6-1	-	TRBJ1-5	CASSEVGTDMQPQHF	TGTGCCAGCAGTGAAGTCGGGACAGATATGCAGCCCCAGCATTTT
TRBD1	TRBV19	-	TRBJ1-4	CASSLGTGPEKLFF	TGTGCCAGTAGTCTCGGGACAGGCCCTGAAAAACTGTTTTTT
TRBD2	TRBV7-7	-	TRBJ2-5	CASSLGSGGAQETQYF	TGTGCCAGCAGCTTGGGTAGCGGGGGGGCCCAAGAGACCCAGTACTTC
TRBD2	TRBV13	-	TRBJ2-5	CASSRLPGLAGGLETQYF	TGTGCCAGCAGCCGACTACCGGGACTAGCGGGGGGCCTAGAGACCCAGTACTTC
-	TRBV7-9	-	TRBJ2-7	CASSSDSFEQYF	TGTGCCAGCAGCTCGGACAGTTTCGAGCAGTACTTC
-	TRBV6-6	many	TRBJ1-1	CASIPGWLLNTEAFF	TGTGCCAGCATCCCGGGGTGGCTCCTGAACACTGAAGCTTTCTTT
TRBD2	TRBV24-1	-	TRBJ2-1	CATSDTGTSGGRNYNEQFF	TGTGCCACCAGTGACACCGGGACTAGCGGGGGGCGGAACTACAATGAGCAGTTCTTC
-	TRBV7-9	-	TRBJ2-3	CASSWPGLPTDTQYF	TGTGCCAGCAGCTGGCCTGGCCTCCCCACAGATACGCAGTATTTT
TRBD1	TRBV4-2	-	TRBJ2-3	CASSLTGTGSMNTQYF	TGTGCCAGCAGCCTGACCGGGACAGGGAGCATGAATACGCAGTATTTT
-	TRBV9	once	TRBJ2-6	CASSDPLQGFSGANVLTF	TGTGCCAGCAGCGACCCGTTACAGGGCTTCTCTGGGGCCAACGTCCTGACTTTC
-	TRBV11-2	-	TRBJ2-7	CASSLESRAAEQYF	TGTGCCAGCAGCTTAGAGAGCAGGGCGGCCGAGCAGTACTTC
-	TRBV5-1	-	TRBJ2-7	CASSLYGEQYF	TGCGCCAGCAGCTTGTACGGCGAGCAGTACTTC
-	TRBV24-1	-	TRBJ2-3	CATSRHSTDTQYF	TGTGCCACCAGCCGACACAGCACAGATACGCAGTATTTT
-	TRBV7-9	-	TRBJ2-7	CASSLVRGEQYF	TGTGCCAGCAGCTTAGTCCGGGGCGAGCAGTACTTC